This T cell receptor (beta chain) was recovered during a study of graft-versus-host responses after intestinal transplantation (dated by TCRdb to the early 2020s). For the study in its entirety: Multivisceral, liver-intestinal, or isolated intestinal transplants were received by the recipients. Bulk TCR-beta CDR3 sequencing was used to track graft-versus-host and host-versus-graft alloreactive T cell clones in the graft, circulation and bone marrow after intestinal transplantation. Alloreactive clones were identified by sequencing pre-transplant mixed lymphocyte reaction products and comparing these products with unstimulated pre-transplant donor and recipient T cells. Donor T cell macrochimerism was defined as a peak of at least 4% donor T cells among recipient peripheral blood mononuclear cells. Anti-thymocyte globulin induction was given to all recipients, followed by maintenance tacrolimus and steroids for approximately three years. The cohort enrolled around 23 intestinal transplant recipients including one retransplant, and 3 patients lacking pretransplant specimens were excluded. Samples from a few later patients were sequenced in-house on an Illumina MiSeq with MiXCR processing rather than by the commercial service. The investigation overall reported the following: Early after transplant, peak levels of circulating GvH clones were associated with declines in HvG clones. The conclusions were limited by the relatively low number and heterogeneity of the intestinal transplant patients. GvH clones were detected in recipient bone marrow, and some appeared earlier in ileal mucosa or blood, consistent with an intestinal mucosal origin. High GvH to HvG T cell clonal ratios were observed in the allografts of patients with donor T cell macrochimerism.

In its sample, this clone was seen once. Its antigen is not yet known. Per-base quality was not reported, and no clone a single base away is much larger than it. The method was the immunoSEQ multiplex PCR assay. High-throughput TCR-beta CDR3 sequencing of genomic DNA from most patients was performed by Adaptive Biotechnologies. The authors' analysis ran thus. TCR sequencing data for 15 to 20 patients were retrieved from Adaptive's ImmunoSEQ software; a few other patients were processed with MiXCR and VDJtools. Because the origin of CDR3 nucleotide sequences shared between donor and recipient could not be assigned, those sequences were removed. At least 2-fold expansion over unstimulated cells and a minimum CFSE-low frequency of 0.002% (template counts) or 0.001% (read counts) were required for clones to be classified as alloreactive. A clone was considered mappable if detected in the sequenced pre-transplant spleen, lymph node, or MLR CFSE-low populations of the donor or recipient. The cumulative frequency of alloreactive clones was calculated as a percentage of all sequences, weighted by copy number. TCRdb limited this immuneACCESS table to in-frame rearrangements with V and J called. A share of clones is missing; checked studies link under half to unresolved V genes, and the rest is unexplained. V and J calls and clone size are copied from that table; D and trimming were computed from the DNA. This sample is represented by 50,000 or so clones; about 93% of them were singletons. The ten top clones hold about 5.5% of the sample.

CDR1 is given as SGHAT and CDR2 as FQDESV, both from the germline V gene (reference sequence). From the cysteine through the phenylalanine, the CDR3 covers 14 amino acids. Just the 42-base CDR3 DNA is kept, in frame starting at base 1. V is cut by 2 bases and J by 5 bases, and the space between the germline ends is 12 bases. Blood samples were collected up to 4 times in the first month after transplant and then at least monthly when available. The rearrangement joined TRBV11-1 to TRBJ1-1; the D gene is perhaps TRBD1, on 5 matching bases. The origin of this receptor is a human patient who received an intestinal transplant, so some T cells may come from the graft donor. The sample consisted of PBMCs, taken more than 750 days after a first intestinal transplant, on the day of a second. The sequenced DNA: TGTGCCAGCAGCTTATCAGGGTCCGGGACTGAAGCTTTCTTT. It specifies CASSLSGSGTEAFF.